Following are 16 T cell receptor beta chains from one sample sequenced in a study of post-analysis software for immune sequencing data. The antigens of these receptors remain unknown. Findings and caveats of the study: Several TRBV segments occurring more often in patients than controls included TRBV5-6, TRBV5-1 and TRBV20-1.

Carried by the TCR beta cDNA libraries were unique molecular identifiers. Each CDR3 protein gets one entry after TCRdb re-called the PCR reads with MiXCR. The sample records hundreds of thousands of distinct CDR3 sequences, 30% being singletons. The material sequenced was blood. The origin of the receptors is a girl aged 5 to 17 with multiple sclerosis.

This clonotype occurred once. The CDR3 region is CASSPSSQTRSYEQYF. The CDR3 DNA reads as TGTGCCAGCTCACCATCGTCCCAGACAAGATCCTACGAGCAGTACTTC. The chain is built from TRBV18 and TRBJ2-5, with D hard to call. The closer fit of TRBJ2-7 to the DNA end suggests the J call may be wrong. This CDR3 is built from 16 residues. Germline CDR1 is KGHSH and CDR2 is LQKENI.

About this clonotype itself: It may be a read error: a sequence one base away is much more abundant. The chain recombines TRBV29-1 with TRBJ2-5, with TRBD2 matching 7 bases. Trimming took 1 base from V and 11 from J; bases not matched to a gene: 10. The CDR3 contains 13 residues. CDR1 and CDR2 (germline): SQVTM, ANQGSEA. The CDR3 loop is CSVEGGYRGEQYF. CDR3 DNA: TGCAGCGTTGAAGGAGGATATCGGGGGGAGCAGTACTTC.

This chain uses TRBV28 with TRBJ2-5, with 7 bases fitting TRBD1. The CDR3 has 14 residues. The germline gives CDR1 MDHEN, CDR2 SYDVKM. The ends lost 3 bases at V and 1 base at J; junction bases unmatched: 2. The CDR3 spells CASSFTGAQETQYF. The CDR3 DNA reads TGTGCCAGCAGTTTCACAGGGGCCCAAGAGACCCAGTACTTC.

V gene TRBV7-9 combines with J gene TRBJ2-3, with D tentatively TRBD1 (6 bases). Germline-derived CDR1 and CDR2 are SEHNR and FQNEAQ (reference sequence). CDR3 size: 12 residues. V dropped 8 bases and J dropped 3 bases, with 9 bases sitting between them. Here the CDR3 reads CASAQGTDTQYF. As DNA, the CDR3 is TGTGCCAGCGCTCAGGGGACAGATACGCAGTATTTT.

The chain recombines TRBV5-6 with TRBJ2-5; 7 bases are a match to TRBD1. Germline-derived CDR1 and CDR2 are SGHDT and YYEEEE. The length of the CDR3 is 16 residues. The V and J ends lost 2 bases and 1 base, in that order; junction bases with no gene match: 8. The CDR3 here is CASSFLQGLGQETQYF. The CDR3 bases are TGTGCCAGCAGCTTCCTACAGGGGCTTGGCCAAGAGACCCAGTACTTC.

DNA for the CDR3: TGTGCCAGCAGCTTATTAAAGGGGAGTGGTTCGTCCGAGCAGTACTTC. Amino acids: CASSLLKGSGSSEQYF. The chain links TRBV11-2 to TRBJ2-7; D tentatively fits TRBD1 or TRBD2 (5 bases each). The CDR3 totals 16 residues. Germline V gene lookup returns CDR1 SGHAT and CDR2 FQNNGV. The V and J ends lost 2 bases and 6 bases respectively, with 20 bases between them.

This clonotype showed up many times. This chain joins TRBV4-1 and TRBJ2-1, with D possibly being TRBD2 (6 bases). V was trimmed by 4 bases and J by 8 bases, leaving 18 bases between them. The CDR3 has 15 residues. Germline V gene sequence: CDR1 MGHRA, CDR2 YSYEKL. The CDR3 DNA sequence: TGCGCCAGCAGCCGCCTGGACTACCGGGAGCATGAGCAGTTCTTC. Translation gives CASSRLDYREHEQFF.

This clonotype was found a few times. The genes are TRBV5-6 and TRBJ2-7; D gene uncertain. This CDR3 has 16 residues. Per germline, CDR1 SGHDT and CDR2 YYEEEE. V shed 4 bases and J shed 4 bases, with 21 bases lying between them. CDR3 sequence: CASSPFDRTHPYEQYF. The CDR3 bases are TGTGCCAGCAGCCCCTTTGACCGAACTCATCCTTACGAGCAGTACTTC.

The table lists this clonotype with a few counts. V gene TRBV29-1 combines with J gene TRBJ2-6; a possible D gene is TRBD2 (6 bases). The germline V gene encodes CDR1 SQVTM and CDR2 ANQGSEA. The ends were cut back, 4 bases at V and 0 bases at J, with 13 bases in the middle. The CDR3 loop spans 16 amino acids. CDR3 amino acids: CSVGPAGLSGANVLTF. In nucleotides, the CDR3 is TGCAGCGTTGGCCCCGCGGGACTCTCTGGGGCCAACGTCCTGACTTTC.

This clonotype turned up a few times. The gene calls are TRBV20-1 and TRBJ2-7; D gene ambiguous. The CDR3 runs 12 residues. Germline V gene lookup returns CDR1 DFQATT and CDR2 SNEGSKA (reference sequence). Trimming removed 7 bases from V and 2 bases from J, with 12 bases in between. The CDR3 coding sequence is TGCAGTGTTCTCCGTTCCACCTACGAGCAGTACTTC. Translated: CSVLRSTYEQYF.

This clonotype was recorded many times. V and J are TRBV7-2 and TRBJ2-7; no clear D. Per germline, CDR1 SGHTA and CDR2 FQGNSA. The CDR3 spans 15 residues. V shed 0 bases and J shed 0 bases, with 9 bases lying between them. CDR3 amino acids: CASSLAGKSSYEQYF. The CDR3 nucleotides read TGTGCCAGCAGCTTAGCTGGTAAGAGCTCCTACGAGCAGTACTTC.

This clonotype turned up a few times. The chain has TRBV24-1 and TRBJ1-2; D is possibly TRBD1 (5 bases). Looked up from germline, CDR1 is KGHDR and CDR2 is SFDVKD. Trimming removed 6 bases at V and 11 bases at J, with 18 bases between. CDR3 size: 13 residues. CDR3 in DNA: TGTGCCACCAGTACCGGGACGGAGTTCGGATACACCTTC. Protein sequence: CATSTGTEFGYTF.

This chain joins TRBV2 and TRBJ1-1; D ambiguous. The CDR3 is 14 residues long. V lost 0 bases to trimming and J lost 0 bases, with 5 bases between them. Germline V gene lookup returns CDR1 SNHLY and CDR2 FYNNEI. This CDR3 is CASSEAAMNTEAFF. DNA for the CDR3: TGTGCCAGCAGTGAAGCGGCGATGAACACTGAAGCTTTCTTT. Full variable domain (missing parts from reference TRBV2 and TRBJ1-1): EPEVTQTPSHQVTQMGQEVILRCVPISNHLYFYWYRQILGQKVEFLVSFYNNEISEKSEIFDDQFSVERPDGSNFTLKIRSTKLEDSAMYFCASSEAAMNTEAFFGQGTRLTVV.

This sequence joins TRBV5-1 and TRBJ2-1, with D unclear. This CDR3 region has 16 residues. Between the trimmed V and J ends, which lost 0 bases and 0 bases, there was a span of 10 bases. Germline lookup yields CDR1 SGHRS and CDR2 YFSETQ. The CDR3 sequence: CASSLGSASSYNEQFF. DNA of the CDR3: TGCGCCAGCAGCTTGGGGTCAGCGAGCTCCTACAATGAGCAGTTCTTC.

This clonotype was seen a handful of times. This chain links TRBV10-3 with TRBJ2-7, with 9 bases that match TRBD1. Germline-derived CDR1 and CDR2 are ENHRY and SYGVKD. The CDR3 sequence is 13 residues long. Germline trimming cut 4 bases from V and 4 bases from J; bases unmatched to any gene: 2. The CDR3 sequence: CAISGTGVYEQYF. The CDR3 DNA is TGTGCCATCAGTGGGACAGGGGTATACGAGCAGTACTTC.

The CDR3 loop reads CASSEYSGRGGYTF. As DNA, the CDR3 is TGTGCCAGCAGTGAATACTCGGGTCGGGGCGGCTACACCTTC. This sequence joins TRBV25-1 and TRBJ1-2; D is perhaps TRBD1 (5 bases). The length of the CDR3 is 14 residues. The germline CDR1 and CDR2 sequences are MGHDK and SYGVNS. The V gene lost 0 bases and the J gene lost 8 bases, with 13 bases spanning the gap.